This TCR beta chain was obtained from a study of monozygotic twins with inflammatory bowel disease. Study-level results: IBD patients displayed reduced TCRbeta diversity (inverse Simpson) when set against healthy co-twins.

Whole-blood total RNA was extracted without T cell sorting. To note about this clonotype: No antigen is known for it.

The authors made each sample's cDNA in eight separate reactions. The template-switching step introduced UMIs that carried a 6-nucleotide sample barcode. TCRdb re-called the 5' RACE reads; every CDR3 protein appears as one record, without DNA. The sample totals more than 85,000 distinct CDR3 sequences; its top ten clones hold 9.5% to 15%. The sample comprised blood. The sequence derives from a human donor with ulcerative colitis or Crohn's disease, or a healthy co-twin of an affected twin (not recorded which).

CDR3 region: CASSQGASGRAVDTQYF. The V gene is TRBV3-1, the J gene TRBJ2-3; the TRBD2 assignment by TCRdb is unverifiable without DNA. Looked up from germline, CDR1 is LGHDT and CDR2 is YNNKEL (reference sequence). This CDR3 comprises 17 residues.